This T cell receptor (beta chain) was documented in a study of blood T cell repertoires in COVID-19 (dated by TCRdb to the early 2020s). Background for the entire study: Samples covering the acute and convalescent phases of COVID-19 were provided by collaborators in the United States, Italy and Spain. The prospective study material was composed of cDNA or gDNA derived from T cells, B-cell-depleted T cells, or PBMCs. Deeply sampled blood TCRbeta repertoires from subjects exposed to, actively infected with, or recovered from COVID-19 were included in the dataset. The repertoires were released in a freely available public database meant as a resource for research on the immune response to SARS-CoV-2. Samples came from the ongoing ImmuneRACE study (first 160 participants) plus 1,254 subjects from 6 global collaborators. Nearly every sample came with metadata listing a de-identified subject ID, COVID-19 status, age in years and sex. HLA class I and class II types, where available, came from metadata supplied by the sample provider rather than from assay-based typing. Points the paper makes about the study in general: The quantity of clinical and demographic metadata differed by source and by participant and was supplied without curation.

The junction carries 9 bases between V and J, which are trimmed by 1 base and 6 bases respectively. The CDR3 runs 13 amino acids, cysteine and phenylalanine included. Only the CDR3 portion is preserved as DNA: 39 bases, with reading frame beginning at the first base. The germline V gene (reference sequence) provides CDR1 LGHDT and CDR2 YNNKEL. Participants in the prospective study were enrolled through a virtual design, were aged about 18 to 90 years, and lived in 20 to 30 United States geographic areas. In the prospective study, participants were assigned to cohorts based on the clinical history participants reported in a screening survey and a study questionnaire. In the prospective study, whole blood, serum and a nasopharyngeal or oropharyngeal swab were collected from each participant by mobile phlebotomists. Prospective study participants could optionally give additional blood draws and questionnaires over an approximately 2-month period. Blood samples from the prospective study were shipped frozen or at room temperature prior to DNA extraction.

This clone was recorded only once. Which antigen it targets is not known. One base away there is no much larger clone; base qualities are not given. TCRbeta CDR3 regions were amplified from genomic DNA using the immunoSEQ Assay, a bias-controlled multiplex PCR. For the original study's pipeline: The number of nucleated cells in each sample was estimated by amplification of reference gene primers within the assay. Sequence reads were collapsed and filtered to measure the absolute abundance of every unique TCRbeta CDR3 rearrangement. For each sample, productive Simpson clonality was calculated by taking the square root of Simpson's diversity index across productive rearrangements. This immuneACCESS table, as held by TCRdb, lists in-frame sequences with V and J called but not all clones. Of the missing ones, under half trace to an unresolved V gene in checked studies; the others have no known cause. V, J and clone size reflect that table, while D and trimming were determined from the DNA. This sample comprises about 200,000 clones, 86% of them detected only once. The ten largest clones capture about 5.6% of the sample.

Recombination joined TRBV3-1 (or the pseudogene TRBV3-2) with TRBJ1-1, with the identity of the D gene unclear. This clonotype was obtained from a man aged 35-49 years with acute COVID-19. The specimen was PBMCs or T cells enriched from blood (not recorded which). CDR3 protein: CASSQGPGPEAFF. In nucleotides, the sequence is TGTGCCAGCAGCCAAGGTCCGGGTCCTGAAGCTTTCTTT.